A selection of T cell receptor beta chains follows, all from one sample in a study of blood T cells in healthy people across ages. Via MiXCR, TCRdb re-called the 5' RACE reads, giving one row per CDR3 protein. The sample holds some 780,000 distinct CDR3 sequences; 45% to 70% are singletons and the top ten take about a quarter. The specimen was blood. These receptors originate from a man between 35 and 55 years old in good health. Each CDR3 is given with its conserved first and last residue. Each record gives: clone size, D gene, J gene, V gene, CDR3 protein, CDR3 DNA. D genes are given only for firm matches. Only some rows state a clone size, as once, few, many or a class for expanded clones.

clone_size: .; d_call: .; j_call: TRBJ2-7; v_call: TRBV12-3/TRBV12-4; cdr3_aa: CASIYVHRDLGGPYEQYF; cdr3_nt: TGTGCCAGCATCTACGTACACCGGGACCTAGGCGGCCCCTACGAGCAGTACTTC
clone_size: .; d_call: .; j_call: TRBJ1-1; v_call: TRBV7-9; cdr3_aa: CASSQGRGPEAFF; cdr3_nt: TGTGCCAGCAGCCAGGGTCGGGGCCCCGAAGCTTTCTTT
clone_size: .; d_call: TRBD2; j_call: TRBJ2-1; v_call: TRBV28; cdr3_aa: CASSSLGGVQFF; cdr3_nt: TGTGCCAGCAGTTCCCTCGGGGGGGTCCAGTTCTTC
clone_size: .; d_call: .; j_call: TRBJ1-2; v_call: TRBV28; cdr3_aa: CASSLGGDHYGYTF; cdr3_nt: TGTGCCAGCAGTTTAGGGGGCGATCACTATGGCTACACCTTC
clone_size: .; d_call: .; j_call: TRBJ2-5; v_call: TRBV21-1; cdr3_aa: CASSKGTARETQYF; cdr3_nt: TGTGCCAGCAGCAAGGGGACAGCTCGTGAGACCCAGTACTTC
clone_size: few; d_call: .; j_call: TRBJ2-5; v_call: TRBV7-2; cdr3_aa: CASSLVARGGETQYF; cdr3_nt: TGTGCCAGCAGCTTAGTTGCCAGGGGAGGAGAGACCCAGTACTTC
clone_size: few; d_call: .; j_call: TRBJ2-5; v_call: TRBV4-2; cdr3_aa: CASSQEAVGQETQYF; cdr3_nt: TGTGCCAGCAGCCAAGAAGCAGTAGGGCAAGAGACCCAGTACTTC
clone_size: .; d_call: TRBD2; j_call: TRBJ2-3; v_call: TRBV6-1; cdr3_aa: CASSVGSGTSGSGRRYTDTQYF; cdr3_nt: TGTGCCAGCAGTGTAGGTTCCGGGACTAGCGGGAGTGGGCGCCGCTACACAGATACGCAGTATTTT
clone_size: few; d_call: .; j_call: TRBJ1-2; v_call: TRBV27; cdr3_aa: CASSFAQGHGYTF; cdr3_nt: TGTGCCAGCAGTTTCGCACAGGGCCATGGCTACACCTTC
clone_size: .; d_call: TRBD2; j_call: TRBJ2-5; v_call: TRBV7-2; cdr3_aa: CASSVRLAGQETQYF; cdr3_nt: TGTGCCAGCAGCGTTCGACTAGCGGGACAAGAGACCCAGTACTTC
clone_size: .; d_call: TRBD1; j_call: TRBJ2-7; v_call: TRBV29-1; cdr3_aa: CSVEGDITGGFYEQYF; cdr3_nt: TGCAGCGTTGAAGGGGACATTACAGGGGGCTTTTACGAGCAGTACTTC
clone_size: .; d_call: .; j_call: TRBJ1-2; v_call: TRBV27; cdr3_aa: CASSSAGYYGYTF; cdr3_nt: TGTGCCAGCAGTTCCGCAGGGTACTATGGCTACACCTTC
clone_size: .; d_call: .; j_call: TRBJ2-2; v_call: TRBV7-9; cdr3_aa: CASSWGRPNTGELFF; cdr3_nt: TGTGCCAGCAGCTGGGGACGTCCGAACACCGGGGAGCTGTTTTTT
clone_size: .; d_call: .; j_call: TRBJ2-2; v_call: TRBV5-1; cdr3_aa: CASSLQGATGELFF; cdr3_nt: TGCGCCAGCAGCCTACAGGGTGCGACCGGGGAGCTGTTTTTT